The sequence of this T cell receptor (beta chain) was determined in a study of blood T cell repertoires in COVID-19. Whole-study context: Specimens from acute and convalescent COVID-19 originated in the United States, Italy and Spain. The cDNA or gDNA used as material had been derived from T cells, B-cell-depleted T cells, or PBMCs.

This clone was observed once. The assay was immunoSEQ multiplex PCR, and TCRdb's table has in-frame clones only and misses some. This sample has some 50,000 clones; just over 90% occur once, and the top ten carry roughly 0.99%. After removal of 2 bases from V and 7 bases from J, the junction contained 4 bases not matched to a gene. Germline V CDR1 and CDR2: LGHDT, YNNKEL (reference sequence). This CDR3 has 14 amino acids. This clonotype was obtained from a man between 60 and 75 years old with COVID-19, enrolled during active disease. The sequenced sample consisted of peripheral blood. V gene TRBV3-1 (or the pseudogene TRBV3-2) combines with J gene TRBJ1-4; 7 bases agree with TRBD1. CDR3 DNA: TGTGCCAGCAGCCAATTCGGGACAGCTGAAAAACTGTTTTTT. It translates to CASSQFGTAEKLFF.